These 5 T cell receptor beta chains were all obtained from the same sample, sequenced in a study of blood T cell repertoires in COVID-19. Profiled with immunoSEQ multiplex PCR; TCRdb holds only in-frame clones, not every one. The top ten clones hold 1.5% to 2.5% of a sample with 130,000 to 150,000 clones, approximately 80% of them seen once. The specimen was peripheral blood. The receptors originated from a woman aged 55 to 70 with acute or convalescent COVID-19.

This clone was picked up one time. The chain links TRBV3-1 (or the pseudogene TRBV3-2) to TRBJ2-7; D not certain. The length of the CDR3 is 11 residues. Germline V gene data show CDR1 as LGHDT and CDR2 as YNNKEL (reference sequence). Trimming cost V 4 bases and J 2 bases, with 3 bases left between them. CDR3 region: CASSLTYEQYF. CDR3 sequence (DNA): TGTGCCAGCAGCCTAACCTACGAGCAGTACTTC.

The V gene is TRBV11-2, the J gene TRBJ2-1; 13 nucleotides line up with TRBD2. With V trimmed by 4 bases and J by 5 bases, 2 bases remained unmatched. The CDR3 sequence is 15 residues long. In germline, CDR1 is SGHAT, CDR2 FQNNGV. As DNA, the CDR3 is TGTGCCAGCAGCTGGACTAGCGGGAGAAACAATGAGCAGTTCTTC. Translating it yields CASSWTSGRNNEQFF. Looking up the rest from reference TRBV11-2 and TRBJ2-1 gives the full variable domain: EAGVAQSPRYKIIEKRQSVAFWCNPISGHATLYWYQQILGQGPKLLIQFQNNGVVDDSQLPKDRFSAERLKGVDSTLKIQPAKLEDSAVYLCASSWTSGRNNEQFFGPGTRLTVL.

This chain joins TRBV27 and TRBJ2-3; D is perhaps TRBD2 (6 bases). The V and J ends lost 8 bases and 6 bases respectively, with 18 bases between them. The CDR3 spans 14 residues. Germline V gene lookup returns CDR1 MNHEY and CDR2 SMNVEV (reference sequence). DNA for the CDR3: TGTGCCAGCTGCACCCGGGGGACCCCCGATACGCAGTATTTT. It translates to CASCTRGTPDTQYF.

This clone came up once. J is TRBJ2-5 and V is TRBV15; no reliable D call. The CDR3 is made up of 15 amino acids. V dropped 0 bases and J dropped 3 bases, with 11 bases sitting between them. Germline V CDR1 and CDR2: LNHNV, YYDKDF (reference sequence). The CDR3 region is CATSRDRLSEETQYF. CDR3 sequence (DNA): TGTGCCACCAGCAGAGATCGTCTCTCTGAAGAGACCCAGTACTTC. Drawing the rest from reference TRBV15 and TRBJ2-5, the complete variable domain is DAMVIQNPRYQVTQFGKPVTLSCSQTLNHNVMYWYQQKSSQAPKLLFHYYDKDFNNEADTPDNFQSRRPNTSFCFLDIRSPGLGDTAMYLCATSRDRLSEETQYFGPGTRLLVL.

This chain uses TRBV28 with TRBJ2-3; 12 bases are shared with TRBD2. CDR3 length: 15 residues. Germline assignment: CDR1 MDHEN and CDR2 SYDVKM. With 8 bases clipped from V and 6 bases from J, the junction kept 9 bases outside the gene matches. This chain's CDR3 is CASDLGLAGRDTQYF. CDR3 coding DNA: TGTGCCAGCGACCTCGGACTAGCGGGACGTGATACGCAGTATTTT.